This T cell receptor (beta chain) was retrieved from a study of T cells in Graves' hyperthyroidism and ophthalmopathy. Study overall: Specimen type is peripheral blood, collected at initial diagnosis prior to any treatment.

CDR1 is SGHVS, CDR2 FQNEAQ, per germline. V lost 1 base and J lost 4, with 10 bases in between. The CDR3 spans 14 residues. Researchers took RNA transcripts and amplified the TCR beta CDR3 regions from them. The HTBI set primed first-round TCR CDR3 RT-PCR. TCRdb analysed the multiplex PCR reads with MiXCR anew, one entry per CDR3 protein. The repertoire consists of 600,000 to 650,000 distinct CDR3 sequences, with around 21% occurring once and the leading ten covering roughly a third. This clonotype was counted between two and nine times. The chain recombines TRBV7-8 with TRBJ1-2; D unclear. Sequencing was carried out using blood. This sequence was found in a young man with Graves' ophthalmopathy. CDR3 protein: CASSLEEGSYGYTF. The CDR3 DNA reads TGTGCCAGCAGCTTAGAGGAGGGATCCTATGGCTACACCTTC. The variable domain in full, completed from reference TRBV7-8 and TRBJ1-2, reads GAGVSQSPRYKVAKRGQDVALRCDPISGHVSLFWYQQALGQGPEFLTYFQNEAQLDKSGLPSDRFFAERPEGSVSTLKIQRTQQEDSAVYLCASSLEEGSYGYTFGSGTRLTVV.